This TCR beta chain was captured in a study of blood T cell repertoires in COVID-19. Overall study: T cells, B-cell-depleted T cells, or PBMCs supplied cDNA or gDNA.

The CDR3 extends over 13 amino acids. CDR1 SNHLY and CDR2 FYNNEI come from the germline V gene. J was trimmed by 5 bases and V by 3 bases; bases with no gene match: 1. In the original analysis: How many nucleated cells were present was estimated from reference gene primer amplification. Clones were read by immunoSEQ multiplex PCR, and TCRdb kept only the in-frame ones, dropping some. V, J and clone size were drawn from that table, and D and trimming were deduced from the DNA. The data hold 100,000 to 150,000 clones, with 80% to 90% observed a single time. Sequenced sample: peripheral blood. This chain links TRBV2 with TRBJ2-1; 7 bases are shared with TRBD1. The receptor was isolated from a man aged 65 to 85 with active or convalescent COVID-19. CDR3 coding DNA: TGTGCCAGCAGTGAGGACAGGCACAATGAGCAGTTCTTC. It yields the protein CASSEDRHNEQFF. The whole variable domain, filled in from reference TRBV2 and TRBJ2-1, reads EPEVTQTPSHQVTQMGQEVILRCVPISNHLYFYWYRQILGQKVEFLVSFYNNEISEKSEIFDDQFSVERPDGSNFTLKIRSTKLEDSAMYFCASSEDRHNEQFFGPGTRLTVL.